This TCR beta chain was retrieved from a study of control samples from healthy donors and cancer patients. Germline V CDR1 and CDR2: ENHRY, SYGVKD. Trimming shortened V by 0 bases and J by 7 bases, and 7 bases separated the two germline ends. The length of the CDR3 is 12 residues. Assay used: immunoSEQ multiplex PCR; TCRdb lists only in-frame clones, some missing. Found here are about 82,000 clones, about nine tenths of them singletons; the top ten hold 7.2%. This clonotype originated in a man between 50 and 59 years old in good health. Sample: blood. The J gene is TRBJ2-7, the V gene TRBV10-3; D not resolved. The CDR3 region has the DNA TGTGCCATCAGTGAGTCTGGCAGGGAGCAGTACTTC. It is translated as CAISESGREQYF.